The sequence of this TCR beta chain was determined in a study of T cells in localized non-small cell lung cancer. Study-wide findings and caveats: A median of approximately 50 clones ranked among the top 100 in tumor appeared in adjacent lung. The study linked higher blood T cell density to longer overall survival.

Germline V gene sequence: CDR1 SNHLY, CDR2 FYNNEI. The CDR3 loop spans 14 amino acids. With V trimmed by 4 bases and J by 5 bases, 5 bases remained unmatched. In its sample, this clone was seen once. Antigen specificity is unknown. Sequenced by immunoSEQ multiplex PCR; TCRdb stores in-frame clones only, minus some. The data contain 25,000 to 40,000 clones, 80% of them seen just once; the ten biggest clones take up around 16%. The source of this sequence is a male donor older than 55 with stage III squamous cell lung carcinoma. This sequence joins TRBV2 and TRBJ1-3; 7 nucleotides match TRBD1. The sequencing used peripheral blood, collected before any cancer treatment. CDR3 amino acids: CASSVRRGRNTIYF. The CDR3 bases are TGTGCCAGCAGTGTACGCAGGGGGAGAAACACCATATATTTT.